Presented here are 31 T cell receptor beta chains from one specimen sequenced in a study of blood T cell repertoires in COVID-19 (dated by TCRdb to the early 2020s). Libraries were constructed by the immunoSEQ multiplex PCR assay. Not all clones reach the TCRdb copy of this immuneACCESS table, which keeps in-frame sequences only. Checked studies attribute under half of the gap to unresolved V genes and leave the rest unexplained. The sample records approximately 490,000 clones, less than 90% of which are singletons. The top ten hold 6.5% to 9.5% of the sample. Sequenced: PBMCs or T cells enriched from blood (not recorded which). The receptors were gathered from a woman aged 55 to 70 who had recovered from COVID-19.

The chain couples TRBV6-5 to TRBJ2-1; 10 bases align to TRBD1. Germline V gene lookup returns CDR1 MNHEY and CDR2 SVGAGI. This CDR3 spans 14 amino acids. The J segment lost 6 bases and the V segment lost 4 bases, leaving 3 bases of the junction unmatched. CDR3 DNA sequence: TGTGCCAGCAGTTCCCGGACAGGGGGCAATGAGCAGTTCTTC. It encodes CASSSRTGGNEQFF.

Concerning this clone: The sample has other DNA sequences that encode this CDR3 too. V and J are TRBV30 and TRBJ1-6; D is possibly TRBD1 (6 bases). V was pared by 0 bases and J by 6 bases, with 12 bases between. This CDR3 has 15 amino acids. From germline, CDR1 is GTSNPN and CDR2 SVGIG (reference sequence). The CDR3 loop is CAWSVGGRGNSPLHF. CDR3 bases: TGTGCCTGGAGTGTGGGCGGCAGGGGTAATTCACCCCTCCACTTT. The full variable domain, completed using reference TRBV30 and TRBJ1-6, is SQTIHQWPATLVQPVGSPLSLECTVEGTSNPNLYWYRQAAGRGLQLLFYSVGIGQISSEVPQNLSASRPQDRQFILSSKKLLLSDSGFYLCAWSVGGRGNSPLHFGNGTRLTVT.

The rearrangement joins TRBV10-2 to TRBJ1-5; D is uncertain. V lost 0 bases to trimming and J lost 3 bases, with 6 bases between them. CDR3 length: 14 amino acids. Germline V gene sequence: CDR1 WSHSY, CDR2 SAAADI. CDR3 loop: CASSESTVNQPQHF. The CDR3 nucleotides are TGCGCCAGCAGTGAGTCAACGGTCAATCAGCCCCAGCATTTT.

The chain uses TRBV5-1 and TRBJ1-4; the D is unclear. Germline V gives CDR1 SGHRS, CDR2 YFSETQ. There are 15 residues in the CDR3. Trimming left V 0 bases short and J 8 bases short, with 14 bases between. The DNA of the CDR3 is TGCGCCAGCAGCTTGGCCATCGGGAGTGGGGAAAAACTGTTTTTT. Its translation is CASSLAIGSGEKLFF.

This clone has only a few counts. The chain employs TRBV11-2 and TRBJ2-2, with 7 bases lining up with TRBD2. Trimming cost V 6 bases and J 0 bases; bases outside gene matches: 4. Germline V gene lookup returns CDR1 SGHAT and CDR2 FQNNGV. The CDR3 sequence is 15 residues long. The CDR3 protein is CASRSSGPNTGELFF. Written as DNA, the CDR3 is TGTGCCAGCAGATCTAGCGGCCCGAACACCGGGGAGCTGTTTTTT.

V is TRBV19 and J is TRBJ1-2; 7 bases are shared with TRBD1. Germline CDR1 is LNHDA and CDR2 is SQIVND (reference sequence). This CDR3 comprises 13 residues. Trimming cost V 6 bases and J 2 bases; bases outside gene matches: 3. In nucleotides, the CDR3 is TGTGCCAGTAGCAACAGGGGCAACTATGGCTACACCTTC. Protein sequence: CASSNRGNYGYTF.

Concerning this clone itself: The junction and the germline gene differ at one end; a read error may be behind it. The rearrangement uses TRBV2 and TRBJ1-1, with 10 bases fitting TRBD1. CDR3 size: 16 residues. Germline V gene lookup returns CDR1 SNHLY and CDR2 FYNNEI. The CDR3 DNA is TGTGCCAGCAGAGAAGGGACAGGGGATTGGAACACTGAAGCTTTCTTT. It translates to CASREGTGDWNTEAFF.

The V call is TRBV27, the J call TRBJ2-7; TRBD1 is a possible D gene (5 bases). Between the trimmed V and J ends, which lost 5 bases and 3 bases, there was a span of 17 bases. Germline V gene lookup returns CDR1 MNHEY and CDR2 SMNVEV (reference sequence). The CDR3 has 15 residues. CDR3 nucleotide sequence: TGTGCCAGCAGTCCTCTTGACAGAGCGAGCTACGAGCAGTACTTC. It encodes CASSPLDRASYEQYF.

The chain employs TRBV18 and TRBJ2-3; TRBD1 matches at 10 bases. Germline lookup yields CDR1 KGHSH and CDR2 LQKENI. V lost 1 base to trimming and J lost 5 bases; unmatched junction nucleotides: 9. The CDR3 covers 17 residues. The DNA of the CDR3 is TGTGCCAGCTCACCACTACTCCGGGACAGGGGCAAAGATACGCAGTATTTT. Residues: CASSPLLRDRGKDTQYF.

The CDR3 loop is CASSERTGIGSPLHF. The CDR3 nucleotides are TGTGCCAGCAGTGAACGTACAGGGATTGGATCACCCCTCCACTTT. V is TRBV2 and J is TRBJ1-6, with D perhaps TRBD1 (6 bases). Germline CDR1 is SNHLY and CDR2 is FYNNEI. This CDR3 region has 15 residues. V lost 2 bases, J lost 10 bases, and 15 bases lay in between.

The chain carries TRBV5-1 and TRBJ2-7, with D perhaps matching TRBD1 (6 bases). V lost 2 bases and J lost 0, with 12 bases in between. The germline CDR1 and CDR2 sequences are SGHRS and YFSETQ. The CDR3 contains 15 residues. The CDR3 is CASSFRGPSSYEQYF. The DNA for the CDR3 is TGCGCCAGCAGCTTCAGGGGACCGAGCTCCTACGAGCAGTACTTC.

J is TRBJ1-1 and V is TRBV5-1; 7 bases fit TRBD1. Trimming took 4 bases from V and 0 from J; bases not matched to a gene: 3. CDR1 and CDR2 (germline): SGHRS, YFSETQ. The CDR3 runs 14 residues. The CDR3 protein is CASSEQGMNTEAFF. CDR3 nucleotides: TGCGCCAGCAGCGAACAGGGGATGAACACTGAAGCTTTCTTT.

This rearrangement joins TRBV2 to TRBJ2-3, with 9 bases aligning to TRBD1. The CDR3 is 15 residues long. Trimming at V came to 6 bases and at J to 2 bases, leaving 6 bases not matched to a gene. CDR1 is SNHLY and CDR2 is FYNNEI in the germline V gene. Written as DNA, the CDR3 is TGTGCCAGCAGGATGGACAGGGGCCTCACAGATACGCAGTATTTT. Protein sequence: CASRMDRGLTDTQYF.

The gene calls are TRBV18 and TRBJ2-7; TRBD1 agrees at 8 bases. V trimming: 6 bases; J trimming: 5 bases; junction bases outside the gene matches: 6. CDR1 and CDR2 (germline): KGHSH, LQKENI. The CDR3 spans 13 residues. CDR3 in DNA: TGTGCCAGCTCCATGGACAGGGTAGACGAGCAGTACGTC. Residues: CASSMDRVDEQYV.

This chain connects TRBV11-2 to TRBJ1-6; TRBD1 agrees at 10 bases. In germline, CDR1 is SGHAT, CDR2 FQNNGV. J lost 3 bases, V lost 5 bases, and 1 base had no gene match. The CDR3 contains 15 residues. The CDR3 coding sequence is TGTGCCAGCAGCGGACAGGGGGTCTATAATTCACCCCTCCACTTT. Translating gives CASSGQGVYNSPLHF.

The V call is TRBV1, the J call TRBJ2-5; no check of the table's D call, TRBD2, against the DNA was made. TRBV1 is recorded as a pseudogene. The CDR3 has 19 residues. CDR3 sequence (DNA): TGCACCAGCAGCCCCAGCGGACTAGCGGGGGGGGTTGGCCAAGAGACCCAGTACTTC. Translating gives CTSSPSGLAGGVGQETQYF.

This clone was observed a handful of times. V is TRBV11-2 and J is TRBJ2-7; 8 bases are shared with TRBD1. The CDR3 contains 14 residues. After removal of 5 bases from V and 5 bases from J, the junction contained 8 bases not matched to a gene. Germline CDR1 reads SGHAT; CDR2 reads FQNNGV. In DNA form, the CDR3 reads TGTGCCAGCAGCCCTGGACAGGGACTGCACGAGCAGTACTTC. This encodes CASSPGQGLHEQYF.

Concerning this clone itself: Mismatch with germline at one junction end may stem from a read error. This CDR3 is CSVDAGGLGQLSF. The CDR3 DNA sequence: TGCAGCGTTGATGCTGGTGGTCTGGGGCAACTTTCTTTT. J is TRBJ1-1 and V is TRBV29-1; TRBD1 is a possible D gene (5 bases). This CDR3 region has 13 residues. From germline, CDR1 is SQVTM and CDR2 ANQGSEA.

Written as DNA, the CDR3 is TGTGCCAGCAGTCCGACAGCCGGGACTGAAGCTTTCTTT. This sequence encodes CASSPTAGTEAFF. V gene TRBV2 combines with J gene TRBJ1-1; a possible D gene is TRBD1 (5 bases). This CDR3 comprises 13 residues. V dropped 5 bases and J dropped 5 bases, with 12 bases sitting between them. Germline V CDR1 and CDR2: SNHLY, FYNNEI.

The chain uses TRBV15 and TRBJ2-1; tentatively, D is TRBD2 (7 bases). The CDR3 covers 16 residues. Deletions cut 0 bases from V and 8 bases from J, with 17 bases between. Germline V gene data show CDR1 as LNHNV and CDR2 as YYDKDF (reference sequence). CDR3 in amino acids: CATSRDRWGGQDEQFF. In DNA form, the CDR3 reads TGTGCCACCAGCAGAGATCGATGGGGGGGGCAGGATGAGCAGTTCTTC.

This chain joins TRBV19 and TRBJ1-2, with 10 bases lining up with TRBD1. The CDR3 covers 15 residues. V shed 5 bases, J shed 7 bases, and the junction held 10 bases outside the gene matches. Germline CDR1 LNHDA, CDR2 SQIVND (reference sequence). The CDR3 reads CASSSRDRGAGGYTF. CDR3 sequence (DNA): TGTGCCAGTAGTTCCCGGGACAGGGGTGCCGGTGGCTACACCTTC.

Only one count was recorded for this clone. V is TRBV2 and J is TRBJ1-1; 11 bases match TRBD1. The CDR3 runs to 17 residues. Germline-derived CDR1 and CDR2 are SNHLY and FYNNEI. V lost 2 bases to trimming and J lost 1 base; unmatched junction nucleotides: 6. In nucleotides, the CDR3 is TGTGCCAGCAGTGAATTAGGACAGGGGGCGTCGAACACTGAAGCTTTCTTT. Amino acids: CASSELGQGASNTEAFF. Full variable domain (rest looked up from reference TRBV2 and TRBJ1-1): EPEVTQTPSHQVTQMGQEVILRCVPISNHLYFYWYRQILGQKVEFLVSFYNNEISEKSEIFDDQFSVERPDGSNFTLKIRSTKLEDSAMYFCASSELGQGASNTEAFFGQGTRLTVV.

The rearrangement links TRBV2 to TRBJ1-6; D is undetermined. The CDR3 loop spans 14 amino acids. Trimming shortened V by 5 bases and J by 5 bases, and 10 bases separated the two germline ends. The V gene's germline CDR1 is SNHLY and CDR2 FYNNEI. This CDR3 is CASSWQAHNSPLHF. In nucleotides, the CDR3 is TGTGCCAGCAGTTGGCAGGCCCATAATTCACCCCTCCACTTT.

The V call is TRBV11-2, the J call TRBJ1-5; 8 bases are shared with TRBD1. This CDR3 has 15 amino acids. In germline, CDR1 is SGHAT, CDR2 FQNNGV. J was trimmed by 3 bases and V by 5 bases; bases with no gene match: 6. CDR3 region: CASSPGTGSNQPQHF. DNA of the CDR3: TGTGCCAGCAGCCCCGGGACAGGTTCCAATCAGCCCCAGCATTTT.

This clone was recorded once. This chain joins TRBV3-1 (or the pseudogene TRBV3-2) and TRBJ2-3; D is perhaps TRBD2 (6 bases). The CDR3 is 14 residues long. Trimming took off 3 bases at V and 5 bases at J, with 12 bases between the two ends. In germline, CDR1 is LGHDT, CDR2 YNNKEL (reference sequence). This CDR3 reads CASSQQRGLDTQYF. CDR3 DNA sequence: TGTGCCAGCAGCCAGCAACGGGGACTAGATACGCAGTATTTT.

This chain links TRBV24-1 with TRBJ1-4; a possible D gene is TRBD1 (6 bases). The V gene lost 8 bases and the J gene lost 2 bases, with 8 bases spanning the gap. The CDR3 loop spans 13 amino acids. Germline V gene data show CDR1 as KGHDR and CDR2 as SFDVKD. The CDR3 region has the DNA TGTGCCACCACAGGGGAGACTAATGAAAAACTGTTTTTT. This encodes CATTGETNEKLFF.

V usage is TRBV4-2 and J usage is TRBJ1-1; D might be TRBD1 (5 bases). The CDR3 length is 16 residues. CDR1 LGHNA and CDR2 YNFKEQ come from the germline V gene. The V end was cut by 4 bases, the J end by 1 base, with 16 bases between. In DNA form, the CDR3 reads TGTGCCAGCAGCCTGACCGTGGGGCAGGCGAACACTGAAGCTTTCTTT. The encoded protein is CASSLTVGQANTEAFF.

V usage is TRBV9 and J usage is TRBJ2-1; D is perhaps TRBD2 (7 bases). V was pared by 4 bases and J by 6 bases, with 17 bases between. The CDR3 is 15 residues long. Looked up from germline, CDR1 is SGDLS and CDR2 is YYNGEE. The CDR3 region is CASSSVGGGPNEQFF. The CDR3 DNA sequence: TGTGCCAGCAGCTCGGTGGGGGGGGGCCCCAATGAGCAGTTCTTC.

In nucleotides, the CDR3 is TGTGCCAGTACTGGACAGCAGAATTCACCCCTCCACTTT. Its protein product is CASTGQQNSPLHF. The chain carries TRBV19 and TRBJ1-6; the D gene is possibly TRBD1 (6 bases). With 7 bases removed from V and 7 bases from J, the gap between germline ends came to 11 bases. The CDR3 totals 13 residues. Germline V lookup: CDR1 LNHDA, CDR2 SQIVND (reference sequence).

The V call is TRBV4-1, the J call TRBJ1-4; unclear D gene. The CDR3 loop spans 13 amino acids. In germline, CDR1 is MGHRA, CDR2 YSYEKL. With 4 bases removed from V and 5 bases from J, the gap between germline ends came to 8 bases. The CDR3 loop reads CASSLHTNEKLFF. CDR3 nucleotides: TGCGCCAGCAGCCTACATACAAATGAAAAACTGTTTTTT.

The chain links TRBV5-1 to TRBJ2-1; D might be TRBD2 (5 bases). The CDR3 runs to 13 residues. V was pared by 6 bases and J by 6 bases, with 13 bases between. The germline gives CDR1 SGHRS, CDR2 YFSETQ. CDR3 coding DNA: TGCGCCAGCACCATCGGGGTCGGCAATGAGCAGTTCTTC. Its translation: CASTIGVGNEQFF.